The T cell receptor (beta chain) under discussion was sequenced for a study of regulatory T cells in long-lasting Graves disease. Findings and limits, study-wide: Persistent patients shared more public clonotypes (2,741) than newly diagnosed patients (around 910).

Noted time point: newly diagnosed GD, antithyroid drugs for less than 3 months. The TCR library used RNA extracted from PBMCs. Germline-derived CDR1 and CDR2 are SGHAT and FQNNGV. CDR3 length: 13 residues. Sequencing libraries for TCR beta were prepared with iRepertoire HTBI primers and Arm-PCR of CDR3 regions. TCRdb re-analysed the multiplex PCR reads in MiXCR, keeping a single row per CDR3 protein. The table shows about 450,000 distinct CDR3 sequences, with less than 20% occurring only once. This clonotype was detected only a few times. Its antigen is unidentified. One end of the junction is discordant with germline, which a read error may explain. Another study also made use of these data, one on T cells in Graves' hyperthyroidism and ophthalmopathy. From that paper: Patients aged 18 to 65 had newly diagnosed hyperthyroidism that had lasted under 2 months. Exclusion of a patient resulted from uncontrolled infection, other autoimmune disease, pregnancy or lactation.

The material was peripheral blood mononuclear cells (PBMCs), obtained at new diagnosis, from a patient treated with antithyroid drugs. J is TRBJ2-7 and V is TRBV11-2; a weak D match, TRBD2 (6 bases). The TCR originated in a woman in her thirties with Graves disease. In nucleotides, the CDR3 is TGTGCCAGCAGCTTAACTCGGGACTCCGCCCCAGACTTC. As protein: CASSLTRDSAPDF.